The source of this T cell receptor beta chain is a study of cytomegalovirus exposure and HLA in healthy donors. Vbeta (60) and Jbeta (13) primers were used in the PCR. TCRdb keeps only in-frame clones here, not all; method: immunoSEQ multiplex PCR. The sample holds some 200,000 clones, approximately 88% seen once. Germline V gives CDR1 MNHEY, CDR2 SMNVEV (reference sequence). This CDR3 has 13 residues. V lost 5 bases, J lost 3 bases, and 5 bases lay in between. V gene TRBV27 combines with J gene TRBJ2-6; D call uncertain. This TCR was recovered from a woman between 45 and 60 years old in good health and CMV-seropositive. Sequenced sample: PBMCs. The DNA of the CDR3 is TGTGCCAGCAGTCTAAGTGGGGCCAACGTCCTGACTTTC. Its translation: CASSLSGANVLTF.